The 15 T cell receptor beta chains reported below all come from one sample, sequenced in a study of cytotoxic CD8 clonotypes in ibrutinib-treated CLL. The method was immunoSEQ multiplex PCR; TCRdb's version includes in-frame clones alone and lacks a portion of them. The profile shows about 120,000 clones, about 58% of them singletons. The specimen comprised PBMCs, sampled after 24 months of ibrutinib treatment. The receptor source for this set is a human donor with chronic lymphocytic leukemia.

The chain combines TRBV27 with TRBJ2-7; a weak D match, TRBD1 (6 bases). Trimming stripped 3 bases from V and 1 base from J, with 10 bases between. CDR3 length equals 14 residues. The germline V gene encodes CDR1 MNHEY and CDR2 SMNVEV (reference sequence). Written as DNA, the CDR3 is TGTGCCAGCAGTTTGCAGGGGAATTCCTACGAGCAGTACTTC. This translates into CASSLQGNSYEQYF.

The chain recombines TRBV19 with TRBJ2-1; TRBD1 matches 8 bases. Germline V gives CDR1 LNHDA, CDR2 SQIVND (reference sequence). CDR3 size: 16 residues. The trim removed 5 bases at V and 2 bases at J, leaving 8 bases unmatched. As DNA, the CDR3 is TGTGCCAGTAGTTCACCTCCGGGACAGGCCTACAATGAGCAGTTCTTC. Residues: CASSSPPGQAYNEQFF.

J is TRBJ1-2 and V is TRBV9; no clear D. Trimming took off 3 bases at V and 7 bases at J, with 7 bases between the two ends. In germline, CDR1 is SGDLS, CDR2 YYNGEE. The length of the CDR3 is 11 residues. CDR3 sequence (DNA): TGTGCCAGCAGCGGGTGGGGTGGCTACACCTTC. This gives the protein CASSGWGGYTF.

This clone was picked up a small number of times. The rearrangement uses TRBV6-6 and TRBJ1-1; D call uncertain. CDR1 and CDR2 (germline): MNHNY, SVGAGI (reference sequence). The CDR3 runs to 14 residues. Trimming stripped 7 bases from V and 6 bases from J, with 18 bases between. Here the CDR3 DNA reads TGTGCCAGCACCCGTGACCGACTAATCCCTGAAGCTTTCTTT. Protein: CASTRDRLIPEAFF.

The chain couples TRBV29-1 to TRBJ1-2, with 7 bases identical to TRBD1. With V trimmed by 6 bases and J by 8 bases, 9 bases remained unmatched. Germline loops: CDR1 SQVTM, CDR2 ANQGSEA. The CDR3 is made up of 12 amino acids. The CDR3 loop reads CSVVRQGAGYTF. CDR3 nucleotide sequence: TGCAGCGTCGTGAGACAGGGCGCGGGCTACACCTTC.

Only a few counts were recorded for this clone. The rearrangement uses TRBV2 and TRBJ2-7; 9 bases agree with TRBD1. This CDR3 is 14 amino acids long. Germline assignment: CDR1 SNHLY and CDR2 FYNNEI. V lost 8 bases, J lost 7 bases, and 12 bases stayed unmatched. CDR3 in amino acids: CASGDRVEFGEQYF. The CDR3 DNA reads as TGTGCCAGCGGGGACAGGGTCGAGTTCGGAGAGCAGTACTTC.

This clone was picked up many times. This chain connects TRBV5-6 to TRBJ2-7, with 8 nucleotides matching TRBD1. Germline V lookup: CDR1 SGHDT, CDR2 YYEEEE. V dropped 5 bases and J dropped 7; count of bases not matched to a gene: 14. CDR3 size: 15 residues. This CDR3 reads CASRFRQGYSGEQYF. CDR3 DNA: TGTGCCAGCAGATTCAGACAGGGGTATTCCGGGGAGCAGTACTTC.

V and J are TRBV29-1 and TRBJ1-2; D is perhaps TRBD1 (6 bases). Germline CDR1 SQVTM, CDR2 ANQGSEA. Trimming stripped 7 bases from V and 2 bases from J, with 11 bases between. The CDR3 is 12 residues long. CDR3 residues: CSARQENYGYTF. The DNA of the CDR3 is TGCAGCGCTCGACAGGAGAACTATGGCTACACCTTC. Variable domain in full (rest from reference TRBV29-1 and TRBJ1-2): SAVISQKPSRDICQRGTSLTIQCQVDSQVTMMFWYRQQPGQSLTLIATANQGSEATYESGFVIDKFPISRPNLTFSTLTVSNMSPEDSSIYLCSARQENYGYTFGSGTRLTVV.

J is TRBJ2-3 and V is TRBV7-2; 9 bases map to TRBD1. This CDR3 is 16 amino acids long. J was trimmed by 2 bases and V by 3 bases; bases with no gene match: 6. Germline CDR1 and CDR2: SGHTA and FQGNSA. The CDR3 nucleotides read TGTGCCAGCAGCTTGGGAGGGGACAGGGCCACAGATACGCAGTATTTT. This sequence encodes CASSLGGDRATDTQYF. The whole variable domain, remainder taken from reference TRBV7-2 and TRBJ2-3, is GAGVSQSPSNKVTEKGKDVELRCDPISGHTALYWYRQSLGQGLEFLIYFQGNSAPDKSGLPSDRFSAERTGGSVSTLTIQRTQQEDSAVYLCASSLGGDRATDTQYFGPGTRLTVL.

The chain is built from TRBV30 and TRBJ1-2; the D gene is possibly TRBD1 (5 bases). Trimming left V 3 bases short and J 5 bases short, with 16 bases between. Per the germline V gene, CDR1 is GTSNPN and CDR2 is SVGIG (reference sequence). The CDR3 totals 14 residues. The DNA for the CDR3 is TGTGCCTGGAGCCTGGGGGGGTTCGAGTATGGCTACACCTTC. Its protein is CAWSLGGFEYGYTF. Together with reference TRBV30 and TRBJ1-2, the CDR3 gives the full variable domain: SQTIHQWPATLVQPVGSPLSLECTVEGTSNPNLYWYRQAAGRGLQLLFYSVGIGQISSEVPQNLSASRPQDRQFILSSKKLLLSDSGFYLCAWSLGGFEYGYTFGSGTRLTVV.

The chain employs TRBV14 and TRBJ2-6; 7 nucleotides line up with TRBD1. Germline loops: CDR1 SGHDN, CDR2 FVKESK. The CDR3 has 18 residues. Trimming at V came to 1 base and at J to 0 bases, leaving 6 bases not matched to a gene. CDR3 DNA: TGTGCCAGCAGCCAAGGACAGGGAACCTTCTCTGGGGCCAACGTCCTGACTTTC. This translates into CASSQGQGTFSGANVLTF.

The rearrangement joins TRBV10-3 to TRBJ1-3; 7 positions match TRBD1. Germline CDR1 reads ENHRY; CDR2 reads SYGVKD. The junction had 5 bases not matched to a gene; V was cut back by 6 bases and J by 0 bases. CDR3 length: 15 amino acids. The CDR3 sequence: CAISRGQNSGNTIYF. Here the CDR3 DNA reads TGTGCCATCAGCCGGGGACAGAACTCTGGAAACACCATATATTTT.

The chain is built from TRBV29-1 and TRBJ2-7, with D unclear. CDR1 is SQVTM and CDR2 is ANQGSEA in the germline V gene. CDR3 length: 11 amino acids. The germline V and J ends were trimmed by 6 bases and 2 bases, with 8 bases remaining between them. CDR3 in amino acids: CSVSVAYEQYF. CDR3 sequence (DNA): TGCAGCGTGTCAGTTGCCTACGAGCAGTACTTC.

This clone has only a few counts. CDR3 region: CASSLARPGGQETQYF. The DNA for the CDR3 is TGTGCCAGCAGCTTAGCTCGACCAGGGGGCCAAGAGACCCAGTACTTC. This chain connects TRBV7-9 to TRBJ2-5; the match to TRBD1 covers 7 bases. The CDR3 has 16 amino acids. Unmatched junction bases numbered 5, after V lost 0 bases and J lost 1 base. Looked up from germline, CDR1 is SEHNR and CDR2 is FQNEAQ (reference sequence).

This clone was seen more than once but under ten times. V and J are TRBV7-9 and TRBJ1-6; the D is unclear. Germline V lookup: CDR1 SEHNR, CDR2 FQNEAQ (reference sequence). V lost 1 base and J 9 bases, leaving 10 bases between the germline ends. The CDR3 totals 14 residues. The CDR3 is CASSLGGHGSPLHF. In nucleotides, the CDR3 is TGTGCCAGCAGCTTAGGGGGTCACGGTTCACCCCTCCACTTT.